These T cell receptor beta chains were read from a single sample in a study of identifying expanded T cells in peripheral blood. The protocol was immunoSEQ multiplex PCR, while the TCRdb copy is restricted to in-frame clones and leaves out a portion. This sample has about 63,000 clones, with over 80% found just once. Source material: blood. The receptor source for this set is a person aged 18-70 years in good health. Each CDR3 is given with its conserved first and last residue. For some rows the clone size is stated as once, few or many, or as a class when expanded; others skip it.

v_gene	abundance	j_gene	CDR3aa
TRBV6-1	NA	TRBJ2-3	CASSEVVKSDTQYF
TRBV25-1	once	TRBJ1-1	CASSESGSRRRAFF
TRBV4-3	NA	TRBJ2-7	CASSQDRGDFSYEQYF
TRBV27	NA	TRBJ1-2	CASSLSGAPRGYTF
TRBV6-6	NA	TRBJ2-1	CASRPYDRGATFEQFF
TRBV7-2	few	TRBJ2-2	CASSPYSSGTTGELFF
TRBV6-1	NA	TRBJ2-6	CASRITGANVLTF
TRBV5-6	NA	TRBJ2-1	CASRLGLADRNEQFF
TRBV18	NA	TRBJ2-1	CASSQGTYNEQFF
TRBV6-5	NA	TRBJ1-4	CASSSNRGEEKLFF
TRBV19	few	TRBJ1-1	CASSNVLTNTEAFF
TRBV30	few	TRBJ1-1	CAWSSGQGAGAFF
TRBV2	NA	TRBJ1-2	CASRIGVSNYGYTF
TRBV15	large	TRBJ1-2	CATSGGDLYGYTF
TRBV7-2	NA	TRBJ2-5	CASSLYGGRGETQYF
TRBV5-1	NA	TRBJ1-1	CASSLDPLNTEAFF
TRBV15	NA	TRBJ2-2	CATRAGLAGVDTGELFF
TRBV19	few	TRBJ2-3	CASSSRGDTDTQYF
TRBV10-2	NA	TRBJ2-1	CASSARTNNEQFF
TRBV4-3	NA	TRBJ1-4	CASSQALAGAGRFNEKLFF
TRBV7-2	NA	TRBJ2-3	CASSLVVMRGRQNTQYF
TRBV30	NA	TRBJ1-5	CAWETGGNQPQHF
TRBV5-5	NA	TRBJ2-6	CASSLEGSGANVLTF
TRBV25-1	NA	TRBJ2-3	CASSSGGRDHMDTQYF
TRBV5-1	NA	TRBJ2-3	CASSLGGSRSDTQYF
TRBV7-2	NA	TRBJ2-5	CASSENRGPETQYF
TRBV10-3	NA	TRBJ2-7	CAISDLIPGVEQYF
TRBV4-2	NA	TRBJ1-6	CASSQLADSSNSPLHF
TRBV28	NA	TRBJ2-7	CASSFQVTQHYYEQYF
TRBV7-9	NA	TRBJ1-1	CASSLVVLQEGGTTEAFF
TRBV5-6	NA	TRBJ2-3	CASSSLAGAMDTQYF
TRBV7-9	NA	TRBJ2-1	CASSFSETVTNEQFF
TRBV7-9	NA	TRBJ1-6	CASSLGPGSRFFSPLHF
TRBV18	NA	TRBJ2-3	CASSPGGVTDTQYF
TRBV5-4	NA	TRBJ2-3	CASSLPSPSTDTQYF
TRBV7-9	NA	TRBJ1-2	CASSPGTGYGYTF
TRBV27	once	TRBJ2-7	CASSLWGYEQYF
TRBV5-1	NA	TRBJ2-5	CASSPGGRETQYF
TRBV7-6	few	TRBJ2-5	CASSLGTGTETQYF
TRBV28	NA	TRBJ2-4	CASSTGYNIQYF
TRBV19	NA	TRBJ1-2	CASSASGTTSGVYTF
TRBV13	NA	TRBJ1-1	CASSLTGQDPRDF
TRBV7-6	NA	TRBJ1-4	CASSLAGMANEKLFF
TRBV6-1	NA	TRBJ2-1	CASSEGYRGNEQFF
TRBV29-1	NA	TRBJ2-2	CSVDGDRGWTGELFF
TRBV2	once	TRBJ2-1	CASRQTDLSYNEQFF
TRBV29-1	NA	TRBJ1-4	CSVADMGTGPREKLFF
TRBV4-2	NA	TRBJ2-7	CASSQGLAGEQYF
TRBV12-5	NA	TRBJ2-7	CASGSPRWASYEQYF
TRBV10-3	NA	TRBJ1-2	CAISAQSANRDGYTF
TRBV11-3	NA	TRBJ2-2	CASNHRGEIPNTGELFF
TRBV5-1	NA	TRBJ2-3	CASSWGLSEDTQYF
TRBV29-1	NA	TRBJ2-2	CSALGAGGELFF
TRBV29-1	NA	TRBJ2-5	CSVEARRQETQYF
TRBV27	NA	TRBJ1-2	CASSDSGTGWYGYTF